This T cell receptor beta chain was documented in a study of T-cell memory formation after mild COVID-19. In TCRdb, the 5' RACE reads were re-called with MiXCR into one record per CDR3 protein. The sample has just over 350,000 distinct CDR3 sequences, approximately 15% seen once; the top ten hold around a fifth. The germline V gene has CDR1 SGHRS and CDR2 YFSETQ. The CDR3 is made up of 13 amino acids. Trimming cost V 4 bases and J 6 bases, with 13 bases left between them. This clonotype was picked up a small number of times. The chain is built from TRBV5-1 and TRBJ1-1; D perhaps matches TRBD1 (6 bases). This receptor was identified in a man aged 18 to 30 who had mild COVID-19 (a few samples of this study predate the infection). Cell type and time point are not known. Material for sequencing was PBMCs or a T cell subset sorted from them (not recorded which). As DNA, the CDR3 is TGCGCCAGCAGCCCGGACAGTCCCCCTGAAGCTTTCTTT. Protein: CASSPDSPPEAFF.